This is a list of T cell receptor beta chains from one sample in a study of cytomegalovirus exposure and HLA in healthy donors. Method: immunoSEQ multiplex PCR; TCRdb's copy keeps in-frame clones and lacks some. This table holds 250,000 to 350,000 clones, 86% found once. Sequencing was carried out using PBMCs. These receptors were taken from a man in his forties in good health and CMV-seropositive. CDR3s include the opening cysteine and the closing phenylalanine or tryptophan.

v_call: TRBV7-9
cdr3_length: 12
j_call: TRBJ1-2
cdr3_aa: CASRGQGDGYTF

v_call: TRBV25-1
cdr3_length: 17
j_call: TRBJ2-1
cdr3_aa: CASSGSRAGGPYNEQFF

v_call: TRBV4-3
cdr3_length: 15
j_call: TRBJ2-1
cdr3_aa: CASSAPGQGVYEQFF

v_call: TRBV6-1
cdr3_length: 13
j_call: TRBJ2-7
cdr3_aa: CASRQRSPYEQYF

v_call: TRBV4-3
cdr3_length: 17
j_call: TRBJ2-3
cdr3_aa: CASSPDFGSLSTDTQYF

v_call: TRBV4-1
cdr3_length: 15
j_call: TRBJ1-2
cdr3_aa: CASSPPGQQNWGYTF

v_call: TRBV7-2
cdr3_length: 15
j_call: TRBJ1-5
cdr3_aa: CASSLARYSNQPQHF

v_call: TRBV27
cdr3_length: 12
j_call: TRBJ2-7
cdr3_aa: CASSFSGDEQYF

v_call: TRBV20-1
cdr3_length: 11
j_call: TRBJ1-2
cdr3_aa: CSADSAGGYTF

v_call: TRBV28
cdr3_length: 14
j_call: TRBJ1-2
cdr3_aa: CASTGTGAPKGYTF

v_call: TRBV5-5
cdr3_length: 18
j_call: TRBJ2-7
cdr3_aa: CASSLTPGAGQGPYEQYF

v_call: TRBV7-3
cdr3_length: 15
j_call: TRBJ1-5
cdr3_aa: CASSLTPGGNQPQHF

v_call: TRBV19
cdr3_length: 17
j_call: TRBJ2-6
cdr3_aa: CASSITRGRAGANVLTF

v_call: TRBV9
cdr3_length: 15
j_call: TRBJ2-7
cdr3_aa: CASSVGTGIRYEQYF

v_call: TRBV5-1
cdr3_length: 15
j_call: TRBJ2-2
cdr3_aa: CASSLVAGLTGELFF

v_call: TRBV9
cdr3_length: 14
j_call: TRBJ2-1
cdr3_aa: CASSVAGAAGEQFF

v_call: TRBV18
cdr3_length: 15
j_call: TRBJ2-7
cdr3_aa: CASSPGTRSFYEQYF

v_call: TRBV5-1
cdr3_length: 14
j_call: TRBJ2-7
cdr3_aa: CASSSGQTSYEQYF